Listed below are T cell receptor beta chains from one sample, sequenced in a study of blood T cell repertoires in COVID-19. Assay: immunoSEQ multiplex PCR; the TCRdb copy retains only in-frame clones and omits some. In the table there are 200,000 to 300,000 clones, approximately 90% of which are singletons. Sequenced input: PBMCs or T cells enriched from blood (not recorded which). These receptors all stem from a man in his forties who had recovered from COVID-19. The CDR3 runs from the conserved cysteine through the conserved F or W.

j_call | v_call | cdr3_aa
TRBJ2-3 | TRBV28 | CASSLEGDTQYF
TRBJ2-7 | TRBV13 | CASRGDLNYEQYF
TRBJ2-5 | TRBV5-6 | CASSLLLESRETQYF
TRBJ2-7 | TRBV28 | CASSLGTRPYEQYF
TRBJ2-1 | TRBV30 | CAWSPGLAGGYNEQFF
TRBJ1-4 | TRBV13 | CASSVATGGNEKLFF
TRBJ2-7 | TRBV7-2 | CASSLGSGTGTTYEQYF
TRBJ2-5 | TRBV7-3 | CASSSSTGTSGSGTQYF
TRBJ2-1 | TRBV15 | CATSRGRQGVSDNEQFF
TRBJ1-2 | TRBV7-9 | CASSLETGGKDGYTF
TRBJ2-7 | TRBV19 | CASSIGTGPSYEQYF
TRBJ2-7 | TRBV4-3 | CASSQDEGLVYEQYF
TRBJ1-1 | TRBV13 | CASSSGQGEAFF
TRBJ2-1 | TRBV3-1/TRBV3-2 | CASSQGPLGAGRHNEQFF
TRBJ1-1 | TRBV7-2 | CASSLASTGTYEAFF
TRBJ1-2 | TRBV3-1/TRBV3-2 | CASSQNSLYRGYTF
TRBJ2-7 | TRBV7-6 | CASSLSFGQGHYEQYF
TRBJ2-1 | TRBV7-3 | CASSLQYGNANPEQFF
TRBJ2-3 | TRBV10-3 | CAISEEYGGISSTDTQYF
TRBJ2-1 | TRBV6-5 | CASSYSPSGRAFQQFF
TRBJ1-1 | TRBV11-2 | CASSSSGVYAFF
TRBJ2-5 | TRBV28 | CASSPYSWDSAGKTQYF
TRBJ1-2 | TRBV21-1 | CASITATGCYGYTF